These T cell receptor beta chains were read from a single sample in a study of blood T cell repertoires in COVID-19. Only in-frame clones appear in the TCRdb table, and some are missing; sequencing was by immunoSEQ multiplex PCR. Of 200,000 to 250,000 clones listed, 85% to 90% were seen once; the top ten hold roughly 4.1%. Material for sequencing was peripheral blood. All receptors derive from a man in his forties or fifties with acute or convalescent COVID-19. CDR3s include the opening cysteine and the closing phenylalanine or tryptophan. A D gene is named only where the DNA matches it firmly. Clone size is stated in some rows and not others, as once, few, many or a class when expanded.

CDR3: CASSPLGSGNTGELFF
DNA: TGTGCCAGCTCACCCCTCGGGTCCGGAAACACCGGGGAGCTGTTTTTT
size: -
V: TRBV18
D: -
J: TRBJ2-2

CDR3: CASSMDRGNTIYF
DNA: TGTGCCAGCAGTATGGACAGAGGAAACACCATATATTTT
size: -
V: TRBV6-5
D: -
J: TRBJ1-3

CDR3: CSVVSAETYGYTF
DNA: TGCAGCGTTGTAAGCGCCGAAACTTATGGCTACACCTTC
size: -
V: TRBV29-1
D: -
J: TRBJ1-2

CDR3: CASSPFTGSNSPLHF
DNA: TGTGCCAGCAGCCCCTTCACGGGGAGTAATTCACCCCTCCACTTT
size: -
V: TRBV14
D: -
J: TRBJ1-6

CDR3: CASSSAGQGAEQYF
DNA: TGCGCCAGCAGCTCGGCCGGTCAGGGGGCCGAGCAGTACTTC
size: -
V: TRBV5-1
D: TRBD1
J: TRBJ2-7

CDR3: CASSIRTGAGTEAFF
DNA: TGTGCCAGTAGTATCCGGACAGGTGCGGGTACTGAAGCTTTCTTT
size: -
V: TRBV19
D: TRBD1
J: TRBJ1-1

CDR3: CATSGGANEKLFF
DNA: TGTGCCACCAGCGGGGGGGCAAATGAAAAACTGTTTTTT
size: once
V: TRBV15
D: -
J: TRBJ1-4

CDR3: CASRGEDTEAFF
DNA: TGTGCCAGCAGGGGGGAGGACACTGAAGCTTTCTTT
size: once
V: TRBV6-4
D: -
J: TRBJ1-1

CDR3: CASSLGNGNTIYF
DNA: TGCGCCAGCAGCTTGGGTAATGGAAACACCATATATTTT
size: -
V: TRBV5-1
D: -
J: TRBJ1-3

CDR3: CASSIGGQGKTQYF
DNA: TGTGCCAGTAGTATAGGTGGACAGGGTAAGACCCAGTACTTC
size: -
V: TRBV19
D: TRBD1
J: TRBJ2-5

CDR3: CASRLVECLAGGEGETQYF
DNA: TGTGCAAGTCGCTTAGTTGAGTGTCTAGCGGGGGGGGAGGGAGAGACCCAGTACTTC
size: -
V: TRBV12-2
D: -
J: TRBJ2-5

CDR3: CASGFWGPYEQYF
DNA: TGTGCTAGTGGTTTTTGGGGGCCCTACGAGCAGTACTTC
size: -
V: TRBV12-5
D: -
J: TRBJ2-7

CDR3: CASSFRGLSNQPQHF
DNA: TGTGCCAGCAGTTTCAGGGGGCTTAGCAATCAGCCCCAGCATTTT
size: -
V: TRBV27
D: TRBD1
J: TRBJ1-5

CDR3: CASSAQGFYTF
DNA: TGTGCCAGCTCAGCTCAGGGTTTTTACACCTTC
size: -
V: TRBV18
D: -
J: TRBJ1-2

CDR3: CASRQHSGPEAFF
DNA: TGTGCCAGCAGGCAACACAGCGGGCCTGAAGCTTTCTTT
size: -
V: TRBV6-5
D: -
J: TRBJ1-1

CDR3: CASSQGGTVSYKETQYF
DNA: TGTGCCAGCAGCCAAGGGGGCACAGTCTCTTACAAGGAGACCCAGTACTTC
size: -
V: TRBV3-1/TRBV3-2
D: -
J: TRBJ2-5

CDR3: CASSPQGNTIYF
DNA: TGTGCCAGCTCACCTCAGGGAAACACCATATATTTT
size: -
V: TRBV18
D: -
J: TRBJ1-3

CDR3: CASSSDGGNTEAFF
DNA: TGTGCCAGCAGCTCGGACGGAGGGAACACTGAAGCTTTCTTT
size: -
V: TRBV5-4
D: -
J: TRBJ1-1

CDR3: CASRPWTGRSGNTIYF
DNA: TGTGCCAGTAGACCTTGGACAGGCCGCTCTGGAAACACCATATATTTT
size: -
V: TRBV19
D: TRBD1
J: TRBJ1-3

CDR3: CASSPDSTSTDTQYF
DNA: TGCGCCAGCAGCCCGGACAGCACTAGCACAGATACGCAGTATTTT
size: once
V: TRBV5-1
D: -
J: TRBJ2-3